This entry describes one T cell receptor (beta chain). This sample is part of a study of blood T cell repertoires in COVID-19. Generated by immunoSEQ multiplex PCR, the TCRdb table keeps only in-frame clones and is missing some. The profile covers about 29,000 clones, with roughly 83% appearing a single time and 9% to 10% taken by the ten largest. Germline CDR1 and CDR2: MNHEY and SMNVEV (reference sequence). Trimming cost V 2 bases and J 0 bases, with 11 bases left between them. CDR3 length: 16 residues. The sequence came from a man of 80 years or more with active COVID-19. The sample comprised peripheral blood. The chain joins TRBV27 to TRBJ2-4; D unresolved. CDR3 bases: TGTGCCAGCAGTTTAGGGCCCTCATTAGCCAAAAACATTCAGTACTTC. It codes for CASSLGPSLAKNIQYF.